The next 24 T cell receptor beta chains were all read from a single sample in a study of shared clonotypes between healthy human individuals. Naive CD8 cells, CD45RO-negative and positively selected for CCR7, excluded terminally differentiated effector memory CD45RA+ cells. TCRdb's copy holds only in-frame clones and misses some; the assay was immunoSEQ multiplex PCR. The data hold approximately 650,000 clones, with around 95% observed a single time. Sequences were obtained from naive CD8+ T cells sorted from blood. These receptors all stem from a woman aged 25 to 39 in good health.

The chain carries TRBV29-1 and TRBJ2-1; D is possibly TRBD2 (5 bases). In germline, CDR1 is SQVTM, CDR2 ANQGSEA. The CDR3 loop spans 15 amino acids. V was pared by 1 base and J by 0 bases, with 10 bases between. CDR3 sequence (DNA): TGCAGCGTTGAAGGAGTAGCGTTCTCCTACAATGAGCAGTTCTTC. It is translated as CSVEGVAFSYNEQFF.

The chain uses TRBV28 and TRBJ1-5; 7 bases match TRBD1. This CDR3 is 17 amino acids long. J gave up 7 bases and V 5 bases, and 17 bases lay outside the gene matches. CDR1 is MDHEN, CDR2 SYDVKM, per germline. CDR3 nucleotide sequence: TGTGCCAGCAGTCCCTATAAACAGGGGCGGCTACAGCAGCCCCAGCATTTT. Protein sequence: CASSPYKQGRLQQPQHF.

This clone was picked up a small number of times. The chain joins TRBV27 to TRBJ1-2; the match to TRBD1 covers 7 bases. This CDR3 spans 14 amino acids. The V gene end was trimmed by 6 bases and the J gene end by 10 bases; junction bases not matched to a gene: 14. CDR1 is MNHEY and CDR2 is SMNVEV in the germline V gene (reference sequence). DNA of the CDR3: TGTGCCAGCAGCCCCGGTTTGTACAGGGGATCCTACACCTTC. It translates to CASSPGLYRGSYTF.

This clone came up once. The J gene is TRBJ2-7, the V gene TRBV18, with 8 bases matching TRBD1. The CDR3 is made up of 17 amino acids. V lost 5 bases to trimming and J lost 0 bases; unmatched junction nucleotides: 12. In germline, CDR1 is KGHSH, CDR2 LQKENI. The CDR3 sequence: CASSSSGQGRSSYEQYF. As DNA, the CDR3 is TGTGCCAGCTCAAGCTCCGGACAGGGTAGGAGCTCCTACGAGCAGTACTTC.

This chain joins TRBV7-9 and TRBJ1-2, with D hard to call. V was shortened by 3 bases and J by 5 bases, with 10 bases between the two germline ends. Looked up from germline, CDR1 is SEHNR and CDR2 is FQNEAQ (reference sequence). This CDR3 has 13 amino acids. The CDR3, as DNA: TGTGCCAGCAGCTTGGGGAGAGTGTATGGCTACACCTTC. It codes for CASSLGRVYGYTF.

The rearrangement joins TRBV28 to TRBJ2-7; 9 nucleotides align to TRBD1. This CDR3 contains 14 residues. The germline V gene encodes CDR1 MDHEN and CDR2 SYDVKM. The junction had 3 bases not matched to a gene; V was cut back by 5 bases and J by 1 base. CDR3 protein: CASSPGQGSYEQYF. In DNA form, the CDR3 reads TGTGCCAGCAGTCCGGGACAGGGTTCCTACGAGCAGTACTTC.

V and J are TRBV27 and TRBJ2-7; D perhaps matches TRBD2 (6 bases). This CDR3 has 14 amino acids. Germline-derived CDR1 and CDR2 are MNHEY and SMNVEV (reference sequence). V lost 5 bases and J 3 bases, leaving 14 bases between the germline ends. This CDR3 is CASSPAGRVYEQYF. The CDR3 DNA is TGTGCCAGCAGTCCGGCGGGAAGAGTCTACGAGCAGTACTTC.

The rearrangement uses TRBV4-1 and TRBJ2-5; no definite D call. The CDR3 extends over 15 amino acids. Trimming stripped 0 bases from V and 4 bases from J, with 12 bases between. Germline CDR1 reads MGHRA; CDR2 reads YSYEKL. CDR3 in amino acids: CASSQEQRKGETQYF. In DNA form, the CDR3 reads TGCGCCAGCAGCCAAGAGCAGCGAAAGGGAGAGACCCAGTACTTC.

For this clone: One end of the junction fails to match germline, which may point to a read error. The chain links TRBV28 to TRBJ2-7; 12 bases are shared with TRBD2. Germline V lookup: CDR1 MDHEN, CDR2 SYDVKM. The CDR3 consists of 14 residues. The CDR3 DNA sequence: TGTGCCAGCAGTGATGGACTAGCGGGATCAATTAAGGAGTTC. It translates to CASSDGLAGSIKEF.

In its sample, this clone was seen once. The rearrangement links TRBV19 to TRBJ2-7; 8 bases are shared with TRBD2. CDR3 length: 13 residues. Germline assignment: CDR1 LNHDA and CDR2 SQIVND (reference sequence). V lost 7 bases and J lost 3; bases outside the gene matches: 5. CDR3 protein: CASTPGGGYEQYF. The CDR3 nucleotides read TGTGCCAGTACCCCGGGGGGGGGCTACGAGCAGTACTTC.

This clone has a single count. This rearrangement joins TRBV29-1 to TRBJ2-2; TRBD2 is a possible D gene (6 bases). The V end lost 3 bases, the J end lost 1 base, and 6 bases lay between the germline ends. Germline-derived CDR1 and CDR2 are SQVTM and ANQGSEA. The CDR3 length is 13 residues. The DNA of the CDR3 is TGCAGCGTTGAGGGAGGGAACACCGGGGAGCTGTTTTTT. It yields the protein CSVEGGNTGELFF.

The V and J genes are TRBV11-3 and TRBJ2-1; TRBD1 aligns across 11 bases. Germline V gene data show CDR1 as SGHNT and CDR2 as YENEEA. This CDR3 is built from 15 residues. V lost 5 bases, J lost 7 bases, and 7 bases stayed unmatched. CDR3 in DNA: TGTGCCAGCAGCGGGGAGGACAGGGGGCTGAATGAGCAGTTCTTC. It specifies CASSGEDRGLNEQFF.

V and J are TRBV5-1 and TRBJ2-1, with 12 bases aligning to TRBD2. Trimming cost V 1 base and J 5 bases; bases outside gene matches: 16. CDR1 SGHRS and CDR2 YFSETQ come from the germline V gene. This CDR3 has 20 amino acids. The CDR3 DNA follows: TGCGCCAGCAGCTTGAGGGAGACTAGCGGGAGTACTTTTCCCAACAATGAGCAGTTCTTC. It is translated as CASSLRETSGSTFPNNEQFF.

The J gene is TRBJ2-3, the V gene TRBV13; TRBD2 matches 8 bases. Germline V CDR1 and CDR2: PRHDT, FYEKMQ (reference sequence). The CDR3 runs 15 residues. V gave up 4 bases and J gave up 4 bases; unmatched junction bases: 7. CDR3 loop: CASSWGLGSPDTQYF. In DNA form, the CDR3 reads TGTGCCAGCAGCTGGGGACTAGGGAGTCCAGATACGCAGTATTTT. The complete variable domain, with remaining parts taken from reference TRBV13 and TRBJ2-3, reads AAGVIQSPRHLIKEKRETATLKCYPIPRHDTVYWYQQGPGQDPQFLISFYEKMQSDKGSIPDRFSAQQFSDYHSELNMSSLELGDSALYFCASSWGLGSPDTQYFGPGTRLTVL.

The chain is built from TRBV4-1 and TRBJ2-3, with 8 bases lining up with TRBD2. The CDR3 runs to 15 residues. Germline lookup yields CDR1 MGHRA and CDR2 YSYEKL. The ends lost 3 bases at V and 4 bases at J; junction bases unmatched: 6. The DNA of the CDR3 is TGCGCCAGCAGCCACCTAGCGGGCACCTCAGATACGCAGTATTTT. Its protein product is CASSHLAGTSDTQYF.

V is TRBV9 and J is TRBJ2-1; D may be TRBD1 (5 bases). The V gene lost 3 bases and the J gene lost 12 bases, with 13 bases spanning the gap. Germline V gene sequence: CDR1 SGDLS, CDR2 YYNGEE. This CDR3 has 12 residues. CDR3 loop: CASSGGEGWQFF. DNA of the CDR3: TGTGCCAGCAGCGGGGGCGAAGGATGGCAGTTCTTC. Variable domain in full (rest from reference TRBV9 and TRBJ2-1): DSGVTQTPKHLITATGQRVTLRCSPRSGDLSVYWYQQSLDQGLQFLIQYYNGEERAKGNILERFSAQQFPDLHSELNLSSLELGDSALYFCASSGGEGWQFFGPGTRLTVL.

This clone was counted a few times. This sample includes further DNA sequences coding for the same CDR3. Here the CDR3 DNA reads TGTGCCAGCAGTTTGGGCTACGAGCAGTACTTC. Translation gives CASSLGYEQYF. V is TRBV28 and J is TRBJ2-7; D is uncertain. The CDR3 extends over 11 amino acids. V dropped 3 bases and J dropped 3 bases, with 3 bases sitting between them. Germline CDR1 reads MDHEN; CDR2 reads SYDVKM.

V and J are TRBV9 and TRBJ2-5; D not resolved. This CDR3 is built from 15 residues. Germline V CDR1 and CDR2: SGDLS, YYNGEE. The germline V and J ends were trimmed by 3 bases and 5 bases, with 17 bases remaining between them. In DNA, the CDR3 is TGTGCCAGCAGCGCTCTGGGGTTGGTGGCGGAGACCCAGTACTTC. Translated: CASSALGLVAETQYF.

The gene calls are TRBV27 and TRBJ2-7; possible D gene TRBD1, 6 bases. V lost 3 bases, J lost 5 bases, and 11 bases lay in between. CDR3 length equals 13 residues. Germline V gene data show CDR1 as MNHEY and CDR2 as SMNVEV (reference sequence). This chain's CDR3 is CASSLTGSNEQYF. The CDR3 bases are TGTGCCAGCAGTTTGACAGGTTCCAACGAGCAGTACTTC.

This clone was seen a single time. V and J are TRBV6-6 and TRBJ2-1, with TRBD1 identical over 9 bases. The CDR3 runs to 13 residues. V lost 6 bases to trimming and J lost 14 bases; unmatched junction nucleotides: 11. CDR1 MNHNY and CDR2 SVGAGI come from the germline V gene (reference sequence). The CDR3 loop reads CASSPGQGEEEFF. The CDR3 DNA is TGTGCCAGCAGCCCGGGACAGGGAGAAGAAGAGTTCTTC.

The V call is TRBV4-1, the J call TRBJ2-3, with unresolved D. Per the germline V gene, CDR1 is MGHRA and CDR2 is YSYEKL. V was shortened by 2 bases and J by 2 bases, with 8 bases between the two germline ends. There are 14 residues in the CDR3. The CDR3 loop reads CASSQTRLTDTQYF. CDR3 bases: TGCGCCAGCAGCCAAACGAGACTCACAGATACGCAGTATTTT.

This chain connects TRBV7-8 to TRBJ2-5; the D is unclear. This CDR3 spans 14 amino acids. Germline CDR1 is SGHVS and CDR2 is FQNEAQ. Trimming cost V 2 bases and J 5 bases, with 12 bases left between them. As DNA, the CDR3 is TGTGCCAGCAGCTTATATGCGGCCGCCGAGACCCAGTACTTC. It yields the protein CASSLYAAAETQYF.

V usage is TRBV2 and J usage is TRBJ2-1; a weak D match, TRBD2 (6 bases). Trimming stripped 4 bases from V and 8 bases from J, with 21 bases between. The CDR3 length is 16 residues. Germline CDR1 and CDR2: SNHLY and FYNNEI. The CDR3 sequence is CASSGDSLAGTHEQFF. The CDR3 DNA is TGTGCCAGCAGTGGGGACTCGCTCGCGGGTACTCATGAGCAGTTCTTC.

The chain is built from TRBV6-6 and TRBJ1-1; a possible D gene is TRBD1 (6 bases). The V end lost 0 bases, the J end lost 6 bases, and 17 bases lay between the germline ends. This CDR3 spans 16 amino acids. Germline CDR1 and CDR2: MNHNY and SVGAGI (reference sequence). The CDR3 region has the DNA TGTGCCAGCAGTTACTCGACTTCGGGGGGCATCGCTGAAGCTTTCTTT. Translation: CASSYSTSGGIAEAFF.